Many counts were recorded for the clone carrying this TCR beta chain. Its antigen is not identified. TCRdb processed the RT-PCR reads anew with MiXCR; each CDR3 protein has one entry. The data hold 630,000 or so distinct CDR3 sequences, with approximately 14% observed a single time. The CDR3 is 13 amino acids. The germline V gene encodes CDR1 SQVTM and CDR2 ANQGSEA. V lost 6 bases, J lost 3 bases, and 12 bases lay in between. This specimen belongs to a study of response to subunit inactivated influenza vaccine. Broader study findings: Only a handful of new T cells, the authors suggested, are recruited with each seasonal influenza vaccination.

Sequencing used PBMCs from blood, obtained approximately 12 days after vaccination. This chain uses TRBV29-1 with TRBJ1-5, with D uncertain. The clonotype was recovered from a man in his fifties who received an inactivated influenza vaccine. This chain's CDR3 is CSVTDGYNQPQHF. DNA of the CDR3: TGCAGCGTAACAGACGGATACAATCAGCCCCAGCATTTT.